This T cell receptor beta chain derives from a study of CD8+CD57+ T cells in acquired aplastic anemia. Study-level points and caveats: CD8+ Simpson's diversity did not differ significantly between patients and controls.

This clonotype has a handful of counts. Its matching antigen is unknown. Using genomic DNA as the template, TCR beta VDJ and CDR3 profiling was carried out. TCRdb fed the reads into MiXCR, producing one record per CDR3 protein. The repertoire holds 200,000 or so distinct CDR3 sequences, with roughly half as singletons. Selection for sequencing was limited to patients who had shown CD8+CD57+ cell expansion by flow cytometry. CDR1 and CDR2 (germline): SNHLY, FYNNEI. Trimming took 8 bases from V and 2 from J, leaving 10 bases between them. The length of the CDR3 is 12 residues. The rearrangement uses TRBV2 and TRBJ2-7; TRBD2 is a possible D gene (5 bases). This receptor was identified in a human donor with aplastic anemia. Sequencing was done on a sample of sorted CD4+, CD8+, or CD8+CD57+ T cells (not recorded which) from PBMCs. The CDR3 nucleotides read TGTGCCAGCTTAGGGAGCGCCTACGAGCAGTACTTC. Its protein product is CASLGSAYEQYF. Looking up the rest from reference TRBV2 and TRBJ2-7 gives the full variable domain: EPEVTQTPSHQVTQMGQEVILRCVPISNHLYFYWYRQILGQKVEFLVSFYNNEISEKSEIFDDQFSVERPDGSNFTLKIRSTKLEDSAMYFCASLGSAYEQYFGPGTRLTVT.